Listed below are T cell receptor beta chains from one sample, sequenced in a study of shared clonotypes between healthy human individuals. Profiling relied on immunoSEQ multiplex PCR, and the TCRdb table lists in-frame clones only, not all of them. The table records 650,000 to 750,000 clones, roughly 70% of them present only once. The sequenced material came from memory CD4+ T cells sorted from blood. Receptors were obtained from a woman younger than 45 in good health. Both conserved end residues are part of each CDR3. D genes are given only for firm matches. The size field is filled for only some rows; it gives once, few, many or a size class.

J gene: TRBJ2-2; clone size: .; V gene: TRBV5-1; D gene: TRBD2; CDR3 protein: CASSLGGTSGILSGKLFF; CDR3 DNA: TGCGCCAGCAGCTTGGGAGGGACTAGCGGGATCTTATCGGGGAAGCTGTTTTTT
J gene: TRBJ2-2; clone size: .; V gene: TRBV5-4; D gene: TRBD1; CDR3 protein: CASSLARGQGSGELFF; CDR3 DNA: TGTGCCAGCAGCTTGGCAAGGGGACAGGGGTCCGGGGAGCTGTTTTTT
J gene: TRBJ1-1; clone size: .; V gene: TRBV6-5; D gene: .; CDR3 protein: CASSYSGYTEAFF; CDR3 DNA: TGTGCCAGCAGTTACTCGGGATACACTGAAGCTTTCTTT
J gene: TRBJ2-1; clone size: .; V gene: TRBV5-1; D gene: TRBD1; CDR3 protein: CASSRDRGRDEQFF; CDR3 DNA: TGCGCCAGCAGCCGCGACAGGGGGCGTGATGAGCAGTTCTTC
J gene: TRBJ2-6; clone size: .; V gene: TRBV9; D gene: .; CDR3 protein: CASSVVRNRVSSGANVLTF; CDR3 DNA: TGTGCCAGCAGCGTAGTACGGAACAGGGTAAGCTCTGGGGCCAACGTCCTGACTTTC
J gene: TRBJ2-1; clone size: .; V gene: TRBV7-9; D gene: .; CDR3 protein: CASNPDNFGEQFF; CDR3 DNA: TGTGCCAGCAACCCGGACAATTTCGGTGAGCAGTTCTTC
J gene: TRBJ1-2; clone size: .; V gene: TRBV30; D gene: TRBD1; CDR3 protein: CAWSTIRGYGYTF; CDR3 DNA: TGTGCCTGGAGTACAATCAGGGGGTATGGCTACACCTTC
J gene: TRBJ2-5; clone size: .; V gene: TRBV30; D gene: TRBD1; CDR3 protein: CAWSLGQGFQYF; CDR3 DNA: TGTGCCTGGAGTCTGGGACAGGGGTTCCAGTACTTC
J gene: TRBJ2-7; clone size: .; V gene: TRBV7-2; D gene: .; CDR3 protein: CASSLPPFSYEQYF; CDR3 DNA: TGTGCCAGCAGCTTACCTCCGTTCTCCTACGAGCAGTACTTC
J gene: TRBJ2-1; clone size: .; V gene: TRBV7-9; D gene: .; CDR3 protein: CASSPPLGTAGRNEQFF; CDR3 DNA: TGTGCCAGCAGCCCCCCGTTGGGAACGGCCGGGAGAAATGAGCAGTTCTTC
J gene: TRBJ1-3; clone size: once; V gene: TRBV15; D gene: .; CDR3 protein: CATSRGTDRHSGNTIYF; CDR3 DNA: TGTGCCACCAGCAGAGGGACCGACAGACACTCTGGAAACACCATATATTTT
J gene: TRBJ2-3; clone size: few; V gene: TRBV5-8; D gene: TRBD2; CDR3 protein: CASSSGTSGSTDTQYF; CDR3 DNA: TGTGCCAGCAGCTCCGGGACTAGCGGGAGCACAGATACGCAGTATTTT
J gene: TRBJ1-2; clone size: .; V gene: TRBV10-3; D gene: TRBD1; CDR3 protein: CAISASGGSEGGYTF; CDR3 DNA: TGTGCCATCAGTGCATCAGGGGGTTCGGAGGGTGGCTACACCTTC
J gene: TRBJ2-7; clone size: .; V gene: TRBV5-4; D gene: .; CDR3 protein: CASSLVGVYEQYF; CDR3 DNA: TGTGCCAGCAGCTTGGTTGGGGTCTACGAGCAGTACTTC
J gene: TRBJ2-7; clone size: once; V gene: TRBV28; D gene: .; CDR3 protein: CASVRPTGYTYEQYF; CDR3 DNA: TGTGCCAGCGTTCGGCCGACAGGTTATACCTACGAGCAGTACTTC
J gene: TRBJ2-2; clone size: many; V gene: TRBV2; D gene: TRBD2; CDR3 protein: CASSERAGGSNTGELFF; CDR3 DNA: TGTGCCAGCAGTGAACGAGCGGGAGGGTCGAACACCGGGGAGCTGTTTTTT
J gene: TRBJ1-5; clone size: .; V gene: TRBV28; D gene: .; CDR3 protein: CASKVPQGSGQPQHF; CDR3 DNA: TGTGCCAGCAAAGTCCCTCAGGGTTCCGGACAGCCCCAGCATTTT
J gene: TRBJ1-4; clone size: few; V gene: TRBV15; D gene: TRBD1; CDR3 protein: CATSRGQGNEKLFF; CDR3 DNA: TGTGCCACCAGCAGGGGACAGGGAAACGAAAAACTGTTTTTT
J gene: TRBJ1-5; clone size: .; V gene: TRBV16; D gene: TRBD1; CDR3 protein: CASSQTGTQPQHF; CDR3 DNA: TGTGCCAGCAGCCAGACAGGGACACAGCCCCAGCATTTT
J gene: TRBJ2-2; clone size: many; V gene: TRBV6-1; D gene: TRBD2; CDR3 protein: CASSMTSGILGELFF; CDR3 DNA: TGTGCCAGCAGTATGACTAGCGGTATCCTCGGGGAGCTGTTTTTT
J gene: TRBJ2-5; clone size: few; V gene: TRBV5-1; D gene: .; CDR3 protein: CASSHRNQETQYF; CDR3 DNA: TGCGCCAGCAGCCACAGGAACCAAGAGACCCAGTACTTC
J gene: TRBJ1-2; clone size: few; V gene: TRBV6-6; D gene: TRBD1; CDR3 protein: CASSYSVQGAGGYTF; CDR3 DNA: TGTGCCAGCAGTTACTCGGTACAGGGGGCTGGTGGCTACACCTTC
J gene: TRBJ2-7; clone size: .; V gene: TRBV28; D gene: .; CDR3 protein: CASSPSGQGGSYEQYF; CDR3 DNA: TGTGCCAGCAGCCCTAGCGGACAGGGTGGGTCCTACGAGCAGTACTTC
J gene: TRBJ2-5; clone size: .; V gene: TRBV29-1; D gene: TRBD2; CDR3 protein: CSVEEGRVKETQYF; CDR3 DNA: TGCAGCGTTGAAGAAGGGAGGGTCAAAGAGACCCAGTACTTC
J gene: TRBJ2-7; clone size: few; V gene: TRBV28; D gene: .; CDR3 protein: CASIRGSGAPYEQYF; CDR3 DNA: TGTGCCAGCATTCGGGGTAGCGGAGCCCCCTACGAGCAGTACTTC
J gene: TRBJ1-5; clone size: few; V gene: TRBV7-9; D gene: .; CDR3 protein: CASERGSSNQPQHF; CDR3 DNA: TGTGCCAGCGAGAGGGGTAGTAGCAATCAGCCCCAGCATTTT